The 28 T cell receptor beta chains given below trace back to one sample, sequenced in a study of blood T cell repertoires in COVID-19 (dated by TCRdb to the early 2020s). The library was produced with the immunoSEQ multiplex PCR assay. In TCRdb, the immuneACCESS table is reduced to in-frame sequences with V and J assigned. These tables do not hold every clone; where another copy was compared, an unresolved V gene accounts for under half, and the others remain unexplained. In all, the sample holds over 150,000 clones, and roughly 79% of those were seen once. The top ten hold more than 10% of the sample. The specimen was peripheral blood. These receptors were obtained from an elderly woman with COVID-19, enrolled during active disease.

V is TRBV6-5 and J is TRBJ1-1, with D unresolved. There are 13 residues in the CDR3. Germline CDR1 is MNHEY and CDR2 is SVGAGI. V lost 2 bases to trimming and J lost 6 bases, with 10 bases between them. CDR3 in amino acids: CASSYGLSSEAFF. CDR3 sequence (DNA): TGTGCCAGCAGTTACGGCCTTTCCTCTGAAGCTTTCTTT.

The CDR3 sequence: CASSIGGTNTGELFF. DNA for the CDR3: TGTGCCAGTAGTATCGGGGGGACGAACACCGGGGAGCTGTTTTTT. This chain links TRBV19 with TRBJ2-2, with 7 bases aligning to TRBD2. Germline V CDR1 and CDR2: LNHDA, SQIVND (reference sequence). V was clipped by 3 bases and J by 0 bases; unmatched bases: 1. The length of the CDR3 is 15 residues.

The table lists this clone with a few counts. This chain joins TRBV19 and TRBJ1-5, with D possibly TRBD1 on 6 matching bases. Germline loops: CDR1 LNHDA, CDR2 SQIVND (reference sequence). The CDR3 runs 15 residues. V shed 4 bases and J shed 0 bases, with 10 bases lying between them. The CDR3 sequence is CASSRTAFSNQPQHF. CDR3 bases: TGTGCCAGTAGTAGGACAGCTTTTAGCAATCAGCCCCAGCATTTT.

The CDR3 nucleotides read TGTGCCAGTAGTAAGGGGTTTCTGGGCACAGATACGCAGTATTTT. Translated, it gives CASSKGFLGTDTQYF. The genes are TRBV19 and TRBJ2-3; tentative D call: TRBD1 (5 bases). The CDR3 covers 15 residues. Germline assignment: CDR1 LNHDA and CDR2 SQIVND (reference sequence). V was clipped by 4 bases and J by 1 base, with 12 bases between them.

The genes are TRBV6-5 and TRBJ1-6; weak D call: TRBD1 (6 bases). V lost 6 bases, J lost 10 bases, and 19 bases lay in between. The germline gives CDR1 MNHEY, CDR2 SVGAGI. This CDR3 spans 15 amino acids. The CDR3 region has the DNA TGTGCCAGCAGGCCCACTTTACAGGGTAGCTCACCCCTCCACTTT. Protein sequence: CASRPTLQGSSPLHF.

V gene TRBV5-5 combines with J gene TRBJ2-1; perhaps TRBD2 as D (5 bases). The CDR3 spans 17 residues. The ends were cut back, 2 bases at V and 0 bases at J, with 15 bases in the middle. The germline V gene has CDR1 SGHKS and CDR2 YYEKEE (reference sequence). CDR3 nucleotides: TGTGCCAGCAGCTTCTTCCTCACGGGAAACTCCTACAATGAGCAGTTCTTC. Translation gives CASSFFLTGNSYNEQFF.

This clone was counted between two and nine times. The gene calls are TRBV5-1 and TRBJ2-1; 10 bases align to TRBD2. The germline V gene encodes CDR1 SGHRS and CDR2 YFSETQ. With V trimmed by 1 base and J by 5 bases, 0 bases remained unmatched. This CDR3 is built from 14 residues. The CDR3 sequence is CASSLTSGDNEQFF. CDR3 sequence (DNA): TGCGCCAGCAGCTTGACTAGCGGGGACAATGAGCAGTTCTTC.

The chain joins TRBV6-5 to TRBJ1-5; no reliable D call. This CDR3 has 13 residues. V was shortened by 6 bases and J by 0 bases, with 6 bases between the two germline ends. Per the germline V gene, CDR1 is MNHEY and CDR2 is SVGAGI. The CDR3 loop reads CASRTDSNQPQHF. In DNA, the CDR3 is TGTGCCAGCAGAACAGATAGCAATCAGCCCCAGCATTTT.

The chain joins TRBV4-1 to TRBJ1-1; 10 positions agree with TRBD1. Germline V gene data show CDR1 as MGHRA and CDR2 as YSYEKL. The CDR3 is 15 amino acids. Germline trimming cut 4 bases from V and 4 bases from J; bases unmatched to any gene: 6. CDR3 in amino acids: CASSLWTGGGTEAFF. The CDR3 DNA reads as TGCGCCAGCAGCCTTTGGACAGGGGGAGGCACTGAAGCTTTCTTT.

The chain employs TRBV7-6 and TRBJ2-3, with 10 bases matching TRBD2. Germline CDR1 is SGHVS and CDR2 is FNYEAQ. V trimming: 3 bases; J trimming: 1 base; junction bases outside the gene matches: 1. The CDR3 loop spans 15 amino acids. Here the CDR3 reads CASSFGTSGTDTQYF. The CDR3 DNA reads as TGTGCCAGCAGCTTCGGGACTAGCGGCACAGATACGCAGTATTTT.

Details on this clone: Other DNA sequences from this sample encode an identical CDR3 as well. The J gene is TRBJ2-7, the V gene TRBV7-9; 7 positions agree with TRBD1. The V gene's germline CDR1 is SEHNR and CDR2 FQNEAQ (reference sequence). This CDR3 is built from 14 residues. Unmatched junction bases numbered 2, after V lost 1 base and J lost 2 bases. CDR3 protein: CASSLGDSPYEQYF. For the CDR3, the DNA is TGTGCCAGCAGCTTAGGGGACAGCCCCTACGAGCAGTACTTC.

CDR3 protein: CASSGNTQPLYGYTF. The CDR3 coding sequence is TGTGCCAGCAGTGGCAACACGCAACCGCTCTATGGCTACACCTTC. The chain has TRBV27 and TRBJ1-2; D gene unclear. Germline assignment: CDR1 MNHEY and CDR2 SMNVEV (reference sequence). The CDR3 is made up of 15 amino acids. Trimming left V 5 bases short and J 4 bases short, with 17 bases between.

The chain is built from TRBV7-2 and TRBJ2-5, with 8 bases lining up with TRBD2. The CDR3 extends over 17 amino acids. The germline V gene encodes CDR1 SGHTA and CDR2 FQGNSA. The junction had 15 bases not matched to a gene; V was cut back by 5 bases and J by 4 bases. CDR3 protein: CASSQNVYSAGGETQYF. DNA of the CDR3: TGTGCCAGCAGCCAAAACGTGTATTCGGCGGGGGGAGAGACCCAGTACTTC.

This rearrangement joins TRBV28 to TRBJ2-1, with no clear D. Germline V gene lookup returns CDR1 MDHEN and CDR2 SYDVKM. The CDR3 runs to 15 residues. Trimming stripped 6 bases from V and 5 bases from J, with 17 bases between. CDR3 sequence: CASSPPARPNNEQFF. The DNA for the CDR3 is TGTGCCAGCAGCCCACCTGCTAGACCCAACAATGAGCAGTTCTTC.

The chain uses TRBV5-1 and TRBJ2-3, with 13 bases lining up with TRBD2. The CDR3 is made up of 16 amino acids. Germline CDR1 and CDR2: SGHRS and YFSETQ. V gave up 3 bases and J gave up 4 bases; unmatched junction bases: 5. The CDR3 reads CASSSLLAGGADTQYF. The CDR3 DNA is TGCGCCAGCAGCTCCTTACTAGCGGGAGGGGCAGATACGCAGTATTTT.

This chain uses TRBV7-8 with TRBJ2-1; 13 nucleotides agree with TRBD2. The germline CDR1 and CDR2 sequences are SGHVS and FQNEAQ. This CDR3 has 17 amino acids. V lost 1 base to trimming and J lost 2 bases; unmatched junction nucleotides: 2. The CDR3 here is CASSLGGLAGTYNEQFF. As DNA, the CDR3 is TGTGCCAGCAGCTTAGGGGGACTAGCGGGGACCTACAATGAGCAGTTCTTC.

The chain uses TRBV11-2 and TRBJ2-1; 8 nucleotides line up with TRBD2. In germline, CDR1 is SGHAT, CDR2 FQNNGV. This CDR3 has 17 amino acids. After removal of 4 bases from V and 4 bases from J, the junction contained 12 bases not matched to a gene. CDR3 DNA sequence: TGTGCCAGCAGCTCCTTCCCCAAGGCGGGGGGATACAATGAGCAGTTCTTC. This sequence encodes CASSSFPKAGGYNEQFF.

CDR3 nucleotides: TGTGCCAGCAGCAAAGGACAGGGGACCCTCTACGAGCAGTACTTC. Its translation: CASSKGQGTLYEQYF. This chain joins TRBV7-9 and TRBJ2-7, with 9 bases that match TRBD1. Germline loops: CDR1 SEHNR, CDR2 FQNEAQ (reference sequence). With V trimmed by 5 bases and J by 3 bases, 8 bases remained unmatched. This CDR3 is built from 15 residues.

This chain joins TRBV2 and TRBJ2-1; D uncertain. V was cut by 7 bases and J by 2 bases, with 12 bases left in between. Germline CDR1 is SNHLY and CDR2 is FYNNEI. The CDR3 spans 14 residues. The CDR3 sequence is CASKSTFAYNEQFF. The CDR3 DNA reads TGTGCCAGCAAATCCACTTTTGCCTACAATGAGCAGTTCTTC.

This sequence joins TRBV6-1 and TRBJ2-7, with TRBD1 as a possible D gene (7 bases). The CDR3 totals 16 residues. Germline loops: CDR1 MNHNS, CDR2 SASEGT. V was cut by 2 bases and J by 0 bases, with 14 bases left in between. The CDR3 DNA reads TGTGCCAGCAGTGAAAAACGGCGGGACAGCTCCTACGAGCAGTACTTC. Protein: CASSEKRRDSSYEQYF.

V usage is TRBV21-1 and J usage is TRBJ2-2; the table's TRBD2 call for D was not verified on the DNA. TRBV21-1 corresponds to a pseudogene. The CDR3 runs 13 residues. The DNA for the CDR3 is TGTGCATCCCTGCGGGGTCCCACCGGGGAGCTGTTTTTT. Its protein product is CASLRGPTGELFF.

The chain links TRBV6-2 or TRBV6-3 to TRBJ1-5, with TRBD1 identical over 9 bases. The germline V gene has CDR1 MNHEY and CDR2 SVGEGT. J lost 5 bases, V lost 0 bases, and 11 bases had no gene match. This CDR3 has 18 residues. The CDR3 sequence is CASSYSMGTGGDYQPQHF. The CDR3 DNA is TGTGCCAGCAGTTACTCGATGGGTACAGGGGGCGACTATCAGCCCCAGCATTTT.

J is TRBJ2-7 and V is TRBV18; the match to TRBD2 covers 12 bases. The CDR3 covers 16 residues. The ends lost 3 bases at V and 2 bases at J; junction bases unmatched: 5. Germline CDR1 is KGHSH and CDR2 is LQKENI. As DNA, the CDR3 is TGTGCCAGCTCACCCTGGACTAGCGGGACTCCCTACGAGCAGTACTTC. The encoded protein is CASSPWTSGTPYEQYF.

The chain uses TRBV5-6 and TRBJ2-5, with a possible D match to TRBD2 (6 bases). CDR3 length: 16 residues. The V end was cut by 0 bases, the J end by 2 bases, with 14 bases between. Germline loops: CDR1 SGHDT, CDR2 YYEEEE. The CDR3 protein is CASSLVYVAGQETQYF. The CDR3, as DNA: TGTGCCAGCAGCTTGGTGTATGTGGCGGGGCAAGAGACCCAGTACTTC. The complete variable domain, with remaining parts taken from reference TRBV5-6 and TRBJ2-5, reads DAGVTQSPTHLIKTRGQQVTLRCSPKSGHDTVSWYQQALGQGPQFIFQYYEEEERQRGNFPDRFSGHQFPNYSSELNVNALLLGDSALYLCASSLVYVAGQETQYFGPGTRLLVL.

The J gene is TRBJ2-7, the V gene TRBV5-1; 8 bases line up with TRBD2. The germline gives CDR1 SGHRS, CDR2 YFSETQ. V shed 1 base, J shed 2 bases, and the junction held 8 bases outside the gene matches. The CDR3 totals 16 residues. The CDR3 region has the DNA TGCGCCAGCAGCTTGAGCAGCGGGAGCTCCGCCTACGAGCAGTACTTC. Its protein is CASSLSSGSSAYEQYF. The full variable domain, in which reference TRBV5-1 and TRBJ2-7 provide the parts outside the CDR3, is KAGVTQTPRYLIKTRGQQVTLSCSPISGHRSVSWYQQTPGQGLQFLFEYFSETQRNKGNFPGRFSGRQFSNSRSEMNVSTLELGDSALYLCASSLSSGSSAYEQYFGPGTRLTVT.

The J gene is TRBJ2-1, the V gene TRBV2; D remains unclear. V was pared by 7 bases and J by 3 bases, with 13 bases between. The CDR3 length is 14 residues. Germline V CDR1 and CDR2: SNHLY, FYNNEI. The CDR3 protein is CASMRGNLYNEQFF. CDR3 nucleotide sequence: TGTGCCAGCATGCGAGGCAATCTCTACAATGAGCAGTTCTTC.

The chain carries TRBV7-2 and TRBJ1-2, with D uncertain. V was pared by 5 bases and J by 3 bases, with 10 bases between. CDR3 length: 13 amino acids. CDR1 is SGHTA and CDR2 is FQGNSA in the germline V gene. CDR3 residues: CASSTGLYYGYTF. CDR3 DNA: TGTGCCAGCAGCACTGGACTGTACTATGGCTACACCTTC.

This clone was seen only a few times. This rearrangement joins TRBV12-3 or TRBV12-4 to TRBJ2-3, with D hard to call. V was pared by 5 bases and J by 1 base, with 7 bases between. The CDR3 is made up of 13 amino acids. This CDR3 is CASSLPGTDTQYF. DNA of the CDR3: TGTGCCAGCAGTCTCCCTGGCACAGATACGCAGTATTTT.